The next 8 T cell receptor beta chains were all read from a single sample in a study of blood T cell repertoires in COVID-19 (dated by TCRdb to the early 2020s). Library creation used the immunoSEQ multiplex PCR assay. TCRdb re-hosts the immuneACCESS table, in-frame sequences only. Its copies lack some clones; in the studies checked, an unresolved V gene accounts for under half of them, and the cause for the rest is not known. The table for this sample lists roughly 180,000 clones; 75% to 85% of them were counted only once. Roughly 10% of the sample lies in the top ten. The sequencing input was PBMCs or T cells enriched from blood (not recorded which). The receptors derive from a man between 35 and 55 years old who had recovered from COVID-19.

J is TRBJ1-6 and V is TRBV7-2; 7 bases are a match to TRBD1. V trimming: 5 bases; J trimming: 7 bases; junction bases outside the gene matches: 8. Germline CDR1 reads SGHTA; CDR2 reads FQGNSA. The CDR3 runs 15 residues. The CDR3 nucleotides are TGTGCCAGCAGCCACGGACAGGTTTGGAATTCACCCCTCCACTTT. Encoded protein: CASSHGQVWNSPLHF. Full variable domain (outside the CDR3, taken from reference TRBV7-2 and TRBJ1-6): GAGVSQSPSNKVTEKGKDVELRCDPISGHTALYWYRQSLGQGLEFLIYFQGNSAPDKSGLPSDRFSAERTGGSVSTLTIQRTQQEDSAVYLCASSHGQVWNSPLHFGNGTRLTVT.

The J gene is TRBJ2-7, the V gene TRBV7-2, with D possibly being TRBD2 (6 bases). V was pared by 0 bases and J by 3 bases, with 12 bases between. This CDR3 has 15 residues. Germline V lookup: CDR1 SGHTA, CDR2 FQGNSA. This chain's CDR3 is CASSLAASVSYEQYF. Here the CDR3 DNA reads TGTGCCAGCAGCTTAGCCGCTAGCGTGAGCTACGAGCAGTACTTC. The full variable domain, rest sourced from reference TRBV7-2 and TRBJ2-7, is GAGVSQSPSNKVTEKGKDVELRCDPISGHTALYWYRQSLGQGLEFLIYFQGNSAPDKSGLPSDRFSAERTGGSVSTLTIQRTQQEDSAVYLCASSLAASVSYEQYFGPGTRLTVT.

The chain's CDR3 is CASSPSTAGGNEQFF. The CDR3 bases are TGTGCCAGCAGTCCTAGTACTGCGGGAGGCAATGAGCAGTTCTTC. J is TRBJ2-1 and V is TRBV28, with TRBD2 matching over 8 bases. The CDR3 loop spans 15 amino acids. V was pared by 5 bases and J by 6 bases, with 9 bases of the junction left unmatched. Germline CDR1 reads MDHEN; CDR2 reads SYDVKM.

The chain recombines TRBV3-1 (or the pseudogene TRBV3-2) with TRBJ1-2; 9 bases fit TRBD1. Germline V gene sequence: CDR1 LGHDT, CDR2 YNNKEL (reference sequence). The CDR3 runs 13 residues. Trimming cost V 1 base and J 7 bases; bases outside gene matches: 1. This chain's CDR3 is CASSQGQGGGYTF. CDR3 bases: TGTGCCAGCAGCCAAGGACAGGGGGGTGGCTACACCTTC.

The chain couples TRBV5-4 to TRBJ1-1, with 10 positions matching TRBD1. The V segment lost 4 bases and the J segment 6 bases; nucleotides outside the gene matches: 9. CDR1 and CDR2 from the germline V gene are SGHNT and YYREEE (reference sequence). CDR3 length equals 15 residues. Here the CDR3 DNA reads TGTGCCAGCAGCCGAAAGGGACAGGGGAATCCTGAAGCTTTCTTT. This gives the protein CASSRKGQGNPEAFF. The full variable domain, completed using reference TRBV5-4 and TRBJ1-1, is ETGVTQSPTHLIKTRGQQVTLRCSSQSGHNTVSWYQQALGQGPQFIFQYYREEENGRGNFPPRFSGLQFPNYSSELNVNALELDDSALYLCASSRKGQGNPEAFFGQGTRLTVV.

The rearrangement links TRBV6-5 to TRBJ2-3; D remains ambiguous. With 5 bases removed from V and 4 bases from J, the gap between germline ends came to 13 bases. Germline CDR1 and CDR2: MNHEY and SVGAGI. The CDR3 runs to 14 residues. CDR3 nucleotide sequence: TGTGCCAGCAGTCCGTCGGGTAGAGCAGATACGCAGTATTTT. This codes for CASSPSGRADTQYF.

This clone has only one observation. V and J are TRBV5-1 and TRBJ1-1; 11 bases match TRBD1. The CDR3 extends over 13 amino acids. Per the germline V gene, CDR1 is SGHRS and CDR2 is YFSETQ. Trimming removed 4 bases from V and 8 bases from J; junction bases left unmatched: 4. Here the CDR3 DNA reads TGCGCCAGCAGCCGGACAGGGGGCGAAGAAGCTTTCTTT. As protein: CASSRTGGEEAFF.

This clone appeared once. This chain connects TRBV2 to TRBJ2-3; D is uncertain. Trimming left V 2 bases short and J 4 bases short, with 4 bases between. Germline CDR1 reads SNHLY; CDR2 reads FYNNEI. The CDR3 consists of 12 residues. CDR3 sequence: CASSESSDTQYF. CDR3 coding DNA: TGTGCCAGCAGTGAAAGCTCAGATACGCAGTATTTT.